These T cell receptor beta chains were read from a single sample in a study of T-cell memory formation after mild COVID-19. One entry per CDR3 protein, called by TCRdb with MiXCR from the 5' RACE reads. This sample has tens of thousands of distinct CDR3 sequences, with about 13% found just once. Input material: PBMCs or a T cell subset sorted from them (not recorded which). These receptors came from an adult woman who had mild COVID-19 (a few samples of this study predate the infection). Cell type and time point are not known. The CDR3 runs from the conserved cysteine through the conserved F or W. Each record gives: clone size, V gene, J gene, D gene, CDR3 DNA, CDR3 protein. A D gene is named only where the DNA matches it firmly. Clone size is shown for a subset of rows, as once, few, many or a class of expanded clone.

.	TRBV5-6	TRBJ2-5	TRBD2	TGTGCCAGCAGCTGGGGGGAGGGGCGAGAGACCCAGTACTTC	CASSWGEGRETQYF
.	TRBV30	TRBJ2-2	TRBD1	TGTGCCTGCCTTGGGACAGGGGGATTCGCCGGGGAGCTGTTTTTT	CACLGTGGFAGELFF
.	TRBV29-1	TRBJ2-5	.	TGCAGCGTTGAAGCTCTTTGGGGGGCAGAGACCCAGTACTTC	CSVEALWGAETQYF
.	TRBV7-9	TRBJ2-7	TRBD2	TGTGCCAGCAGCACCCTCACTAGCGGGAGGGACTACGAGCAGTACTTC	CASSTLTSGRDYEQYF
many	TRBV20-1	TRBJ2-3	TRBD2	TGCAGTGCCCCTCCGGCCGCGGGGGTGAAGGGCACAGATACGCAGTATTTT	CSAPPAAGVKGTDTQYF
few	TRBV9	TRBJ2-3	.	TGTGCCAGCAGCGTAGGTAGCACAGATACGCAGTATTTT	CASSVGSTDTQYF
.	TRBV14	TRBJ2-7	TRBD2	TGTGCCAGCAGCCAAGGGCGACTAGCGGGAAGCTACGAGCAGTACTTC	CASSQGRLAGSYEQYF
.	TRBV29-1	TRBJ2-1	.	TGCAGCGTTGAGGGGAGGGGGTCCTACAATGAGCAGTTCTTC	CSVEGRGSYNEQFF
.	TRBV24-1	TRBJ2-1	.	TGTGCCACCAGTGATGGGGAAGGGACGACGTACAATGAGCAGTTCTTC	CATSDGEGTTYNEQFF
.	TRBV29-1	TRBJ2-1	TRBD2	TGCAGCGTTGTGGGCCTAGCGGGTGAGCAGTTCTTC	CSVVGLAGEQFF
.	TRBV5-1	TRBJ1-1	.	TGCGCCAGCAGCCCAGGAGGGAACACTGAAGCTTTCTTT	CASSPGGNTEAFF
.	TRBV5-4	TRBJ2-1	.	TGTGCCAGCAGGTCGGGAGCCAATGAGCAGTTCTTC	CASRSGANEQFF
.	TRBV9	TRBJ1-5	.	TGTGCCAGCAGCGTAGCAGGGGAGGGTTATCAGCCCCAGCATTTT	CASSVAGEGYQPQHF
many	TRBV5-1	TRBJ2-5	.	TGCGCCAGCAGCCCGGTCCCACTCTGGGGCCAAGAGACCCAGTACTTC	CASSPVPLWGQETQYF
.	TRBV29-1	TRBJ2-6	.	TGCAGCGTTGAAGATTGGGGCAGCTCTGGGGCCAACGTCCTGACTTTC	CSVEDWGSSGANVLTF
few	TRBV5-1	TRBJ2-1	TRBD1	TGCGCCAGCAGCAAGACAGGGGGCGGAGGTAATGAGCAGTTCTTC	CASSKTGGGGNEQFF
few	TRBV29-1	TRBJ1-4	TRBD1	TGCAGCGCTTGGGACAGTTCTTATAAGATTGAAAAACTGTTTTTT	CSAWDSSYKIEKLFF
many	TRBV4-3	TRBJ2-2	TRBD2	TGCGCCAGCAGCCCGGGGGTAGCGGGAGTCGACACCGGGGAGCTGTTTTTT	CASSPGVAGVDTGELFF
.	TRBV4-3	TRBJ2-3	.	TGCGCCAGCAGCCAAGAGTTTCTCACAGATACGCAGTATTTT	CASSQEFLTDTQYF
.	TRBV24-1	TRBJ2-7	.	TGTGCCACCAGTGACCCGCACTCAGAGAACGAGCAGTACTTC	CATSDPHSENEQYF
few	TRBV6-6	TRBJ2-1	TRBD2	TGTGCCAGCAGTGGGACTATGTCGAATGAGCAGTTCTTC	CASSGTMSNEQFF
many	TRBV6-5	TRBJ2-5	.	TGTGCCAGCAGTTACTCGAAACGGGAGACCCAGTACTTC	CASSYSKRETQYF
.	TRBV14	TRBJ2-7	.	TGTGCCAGCAGCCCGGGACCCCTGGTCGAGCAGTACTTC	CASSPGPLVEQYF
.	TRBV25-1	TRBJ1-2	.	TGTGCCGGGACCTATGGCTACACCTTC	CAGTYGYTF
few	TRBV4-1	TRBJ2-7	.	TGCGCCAGCAGCCAAGATGCCCACCTCGTAGAGGAGCAGTACTTC	CASSQDAHLVEEQYF
.	TRBV2	TRBJ2-7	TRBD2	TGTGCCAGCAGTGAAGGGATTAGGGAGGGCTCCTACGAGCAGTACTTC	CASSEGIREGSYEQYF
many	TRBV5-1	TRBJ2-1	TRBD2	TGCGCCAGCAGTTGGGGGGAGGGCTACAATGAGCAGTTCTTC	CASSWGEGYNEQFF
few	TRBV27	TRBJ1-2	.	TGTGCCAGCAGTTTATTTTCTGGGGGCGCATTAGGCTACACCTTC	CASSLFSGGALGYTF